The clone carrying this TCR beta chain was detected many times. What it recognizes is unknown. It was 8 to 10 ml of fresh peripheral blood that supplied the PBMCs. Amplification of TCR beta CDR3 regions was performed using RNA transcripts as template. First-round RT-PCR of the TCR CDR3 relied on the HTBI primer set. TCRdb independently ran MiXCR on the multiplex PCR reads; one entry per CDR3 protein. Of fewer than 300,000 distinct CDR3 sequences listed, 25% were seen once; the top ten hold approximately 30%. The source of the sample is a study of T cells in Graves' hyperthyroidism and ophthalmopathy. Broader study findings: Most thyroid clonotypes that were expanded above 0.001 also turned up in blood. Prediction of ophthalmopathy progression came a median 6.5 months pre-onset.

V shed 7 bases and J 5 bases; nucleotides not matched to a gene: 12. CDR1 and CDR2 from the germline V gene are GTSNPN and SVGIG (reference sequence). This CDR3 comprises 15 residues. This chain connects TRBV30 to TRBJ2-2; 8 bases map to TRBD1. The TCR originated in a man aged 40-49 years with Graves' hyperthyroidism that later progressed to Graves' ophthalmopathy. The sequenced sample consisted of blood. The CDR3 region is CASPTDRAATGELFF. CDR3 bases: TGTGCCTCACCAACGGACAGGGCGGCAACCGGGGAGCTGTTTTTT.